This TCR beta chain was recorded in a study of blood T cell repertoires in COVID-19. This CDR3 has 16 residues. Trimming took 4 bases from V and 0 from J, leaving 13 bases between them. Germline loops: CDR1 MNHNS, CDR2 SASEGT. In the original processing: It was from reference gene primer amplification that nucleated cell counts were estimated. Produced via immunoSEQ multiplex PCR; TCRdb's table is partial and in-frame only. V and J calls and clone size follow that table, whereas D and trimming were derived from the DNA. In the table there are about 100,000 clones, more than 70% of which are singletons.

This sequence originates from a woman older than 75 with acute or convalescent COVID-19. The V call is TRBV6-1, the J call TRBJ1-3, with D perhaps matching TRBD1 (5 bases). Sequencing was carried out using peripheral blood. The CDR3 region is CASSGGRASSGNTIYF. As DNA, the CDR3 is TGTGCCAGCAGTGGGGGCAGGGCAAGCTCTGGAAACACCATATATTTT.